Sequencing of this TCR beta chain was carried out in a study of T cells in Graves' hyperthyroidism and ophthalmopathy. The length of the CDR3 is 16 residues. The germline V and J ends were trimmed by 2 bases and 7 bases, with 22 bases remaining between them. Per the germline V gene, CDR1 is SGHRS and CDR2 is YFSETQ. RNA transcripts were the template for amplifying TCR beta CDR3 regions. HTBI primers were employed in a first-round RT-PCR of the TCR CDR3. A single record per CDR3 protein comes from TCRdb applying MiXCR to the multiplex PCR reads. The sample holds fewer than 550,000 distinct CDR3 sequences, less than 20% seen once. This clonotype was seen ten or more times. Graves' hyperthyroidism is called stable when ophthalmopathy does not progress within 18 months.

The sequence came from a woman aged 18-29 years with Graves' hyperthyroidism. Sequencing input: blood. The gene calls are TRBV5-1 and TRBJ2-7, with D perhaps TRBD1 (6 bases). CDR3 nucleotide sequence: TGCGCCAGCAGCTTCTGGCCCCGGGACACCACCAGTGAGCAGTACTTC. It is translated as CASSFWPRDTTSEQYF.